What follows are 29 T cell receptor beta chains derived from one specimen sequenced in a study of graft-versus-host responses after intestinal transplantation. Clones were sequenced by immunoSEQ multiplex PCR, and TCRdb holds only the in-frame ones, with some missing. The data contain approximately 86,000 clones, about nine tenths of them singletons. Their antigen targets remain unknown. This sample comprised unstimulated CD4+ T cells sorted from spleen or lymph node cells, obtained before intestinal transplant. These receptors all come from a human donor who received an intestinal transplant.

The V call is TRBV7-9, the J call TRBJ1-2; D gene uncertain. Trimming cost V 2 bases and J 7 bases, with 11 bases left between them. Per the germline V gene, CDR1 is SEHNR and CDR2 is FQNEAQ (reference sequence). The length of the CDR3 is 13 residues. The chain's CDR3 is CASSLKDTIGYTF. In DNA, the CDR3 is TGTGCCAGCAGCTTAAAAGACACCATTGGCTACACCTTC.

This clone has more than one count but fewer than ten. The chain employs TRBV10-1 and TRBJ2-5, with D maybe TRBD2 (5 bases). With 2 bases removed from V and 5 bases from J, the gap between germline ends came to 9 bases. Germline loops: CDR1 WNHNN, CDR2 SYGVQD (reference sequence). CDR3 length equals 13 residues. The CDR3 here is CASSERRVETQYF. Written as DNA, the CDR3 is TGCGCCAGCAGTGAGAGGCGGGTCGAGACCCAGTACTTC.

This sequence joins TRBV5-6 and TRBJ1-5; no clear D gene. Per the germline V gene, CDR1 is SGHDT and CDR2 is YYEEEE. V dropped 1 base and J dropped 2 bases, with 13 bases sitting between them. This CDR3 spans 16 amino acids. CDR3 residues: CASSLYSDSGNQPQHF. CDR3 nucleotides: TGTGCCAGCAGCTTGTATTCGGACTCCGGCAATCAGCCCCAGCATTTT.

The gene calls are TRBV7-2 and TRBJ2-7, with 12 bases lining up with TRBD1. V dropped 1 base and J dropped 4; count of bases not matched to a gene: 2. Germline V CDR1 and CDR2: SGHTA, FQGNSA. This CDR3 has 15 residues. CDR3 in amino acids: CASSLEGQGAYEQYF. CDR3 bases: TGTGCCAGCAGCTTAGAGGGACAGGGGGCTTACGAGCAGTACTTC.

This clone was recorded only once. The chain couples TRBV7-2 to TRBJ2-7; D is perhaps TRBD1 (6 bases). The germline CDR1 and CDR2 sequences are SGHTA and FQGNSA. This CDR3 has 15 amino acids. The ends were cut back, 5 bases at V and 2 bases at J, with 16 bases in the middle. CDR3 sequence: CASSPQQGAAYEQYF. CDR3 bases: TGTGCCAGCAGCCCCCAACAGGGCGCCGCCTACGAGCAGTACTTC.

The chain combines TRBV30 with TRBJ1-2; D gene unclear. Germline CDR1 GTSNPN, CDR2 SVGIG (reference sequence). Trimming took off 0 bases at V and 8 bases at J, with 19 bases between the two ends. CDR3 length equals 15 residues. The CDR3 reads CAWSVPQIGGLGYTF. CDR3 in DNA: TGTGCCTGGAGTGTACCACAGATAGGTGGTCTGGGCTACACCTTC.

The table lists this clone with a count of one. The rearrangement uses TRBV14 and TRBJ1-2; perhaps TRBD1 as D (6 bases). V lost 6 bases, J lost 1 base, and 9 bases lay in between. The CDR3 loop spans 13 amino acids. CDR1 SGHDN and CDR2 FVKESK come from the germline V gene. In nucleotides, the CDR3 is TGTGCCAGCAGGGCGGACAGTAACTATGGCTACACCTTC. Amino acids: CASRADSNYGYTF.

The chain couples TRBV2 to TRBJ1-1; 7 bases align to TRBD1. Germline trimming cut 7 bases from V and 3 bases from J; bases unmatched to any gene: 2. The CDR3 consists of 12 residues. Germline-derived CDR1 and CDR2 are SNHLY and FYNNEI. The CDR3, as DNA: TGTGCCAGCACCCAGGGGGACACTGAAGCTTTCTTT. This translates into CASTQGDTEAFF.

The chain employs TRBV29-1 and TRBJ2-6, with a possible D match to TRBD1 (5 bases). This CDR3 is built from 13 residues. CDR1 and CDR2 from the germline V gene are SQVTM and ANQGSEA. Between the trimmed V and J ends, which lost 6 bases and 2 bases, there was a span of 8 bases. CDR3 DNA: TGCAGCGTAGACAGAACTGGGGCCAACGTCCTGACTTTC. Protein sequence: CSVDRTGANVLTF. Filled out from reference TRBV29-1 and TRBJ2-6, the complete variable domain reads SAVISQKPSRDICQRGTSLTIQCQVDSQVTMMFWYRQQPGQSLTLIATANQGSEATYESGFVIDKFPISRPNLTFSTLTVSNMSPEDSSIYLCSVDRTGANVLTFGAGSRLTVL.

This chain uses TRBV7-2 with TRBJ1-6, with 11 bases that match TRBD1. This CDR3 comprises 15 residues. Trimming took 0 bases from V and 9 from J; bases not matched to a gene: 1. In germline, CDR1 is SGHTA, CDR2 FQGNSA. The CDR3 region has the DNA TGTGCCAGCAGCTTAGCCGGACAGGGGGCTTCACCCCTCCACTTT. Its protein product is CASSLAGQGASPLHF.

The genes are TRBV30 and TRBJ1-5; 8 positions agree with TRBD1. The CDR3 totals 15 residues. CDR1 and CDR2 (germline): GTSNPN, SVGIG (reference sequence). The trim removed 0 bases at V and 4 bases at J, leaving 5 bases unmatched. CDR3 nucleotides: TGTGCCTGGAGTGTACCAGGGGGCAAAAATCAGCCCCAGCATTTT. The encoded protein is CAWSVPGGKNQPQHF.

This chain joins TRBV25-1 and TRBJ2-1; 10 nucleotides align to TRBD2. V shed 6 bases, J shed 5 bases, and the junction held 7 bases outside the gene matches. From germline, CDR1 is MGHDK and CDR2 SYGVNS. CDR3 length: 15 residues. The CDR3 spells CASSVSGGFHNEQFF. The CDR3 region has the DNA TGTGCCAGCAGCGTTAGCGGGGGGTTCCACAATGAGCAGTTCTTC.

The rearrangement joins TRBV4-1 to TRBJ2-6; D possibly corresponds to TRBD1 (6 bases). CDR1 and CDR2 from the germline V gene are MGHRA and YSYEKL. This CDR3 region has 18 residues. The ends were cut back, 2 bases at V and 2 bases at J, with 16 bases in the middle. In DNA, the CDR3 is TGCGCCAGCAGCCAAATAGGAAACAGGGTCCCTGGGGCCAACGTCCTGACTTTC. Residues: CASSQIGNRVPGANVLTF.

The rearrangement links TRBV29-1 to TRBJ1-2; 7 bases match TRBD1. Trimming at V came to 4 bases and at J to 7 bases, leaving 9 bases not matched to a gene. The CDR3 has 13 residues. The germline CDR1 and CDR2 sequences are SQVTM and ANQGSEA. CDR3 amino acids: CSVAVTGDAGYTF. CDR3 nucleotide sequence: TGCAGCGTTGCGGTAACAGGGGACGCTGGCTACACCTTC.

The chain recombines TRBV5-6 with TRBJ2-1, with D unresolved. Trimming left V 0 bases short and J 7 bases short, with 5 bases between. The CDR3 is made up of 12 amino acids. The germline gives CDR1 SGHDT, CDR2 YYEEEE. The CDR3, as DNA: TGTGCCAGCAGCTTGGACGAGAATGAGCAGTTCTTC. This gives the protein CASSLDENEQFF.

This chain uses TRBV5-4 with TRBJ1-3; no clear D gene. The CDR3 has 15 amino acids. Germline loops: CDR1 SGHNT, CDR2 YYREEE (reference sequence). Trimming took 4 bases from V and 1 from J, leaving 12 bases between them. The CDR3 region is CASSKETGSGNTIYF. CDR3 coding DNA: TGTGCCAGCAGCAAGGAGACCGGTTCTGGAAACACCATATATTTT.

V and J are TRBV5-1 and TRBJ2-3, with 10 bases identical to TRBD1. CDR1 and CDR2 (germline): SGHRS, YFSETQ. The CDR3 consists of 17 residues. The trim removed 1 base at V and 4 bases at J, leaving 9 bases unmatched. CDR3 nucleotides: TGCGCCAGCAGCTTGTATTCTTCCGGACAGGGGGCAGATACGCAGTATTTT. Translation gives CASSLYSSGQGADTQYF.

V is TRBV11-3 and J is TRBJ2-7; a possible D gene is TRBD1 (6 bases). V was shortened by 5 bases and J by 3 bases, with 20 bases between the two germline ends. The CDR3 contains 16 residues. Germline V CDR1 and CDR2: SGHNT, YENEEA. The CDR3: CASSQKQGWMNYEQYF. The CDR3 DNA reads as TGTGCCAGCAGCCAAAAACAGGGTTGGATGAACTACGAGCAGTACTTC.

This chain uses TRBV6-5 with TRBJ2-3; D remains ambiguous. The V gene's germline CDR1 is MNHEY and CDR2 SVGAGI. This CDR3 spans 15 amino acids. V was cut by 0 bases and J by 0 bases, with 7 bases left in between. The CDR3 reads CASSYSDTSTDTQYF. Written as DNA, the CDR3 is TGTGCCAGCAGTTACTCAGATACTAGCACAGATACGCAGTATTTT.

V gene TRBV27 combines with J gene TRBJ1-1; D not certain. The germline V gene encodes CDR1 MNHEY and CDR2 SMNVEV (reference sequence). The V end lost 2 bases, the J end lost 1 base, and 11 bases lay between the germline ends. The CDR3 sequence is 15 residues long. In DNA form, the CDR3 reads TGTGCCAGCAGTTTACGGGTAGGAGGGAACACTGAAGCTTTCTTT. Translated: CASSLRVGGNTEAFF.

As regards this clone: The sample contains more than one DNA sequence encoding this CDR3. V and J are TRBV30 and TRBJ1-2; TRBD1 might be the D (5 bases). Germline CDR1 and CDR2: GTSNPN and SVGIG (reference sequence). The CDR3 contains 11 residues. With 4 bases removed from V and 2 bases from J, the gap between germline ends came to 5 bases. The CDR3 DNA is TGTGCCTGGACAGGGAACTATGGCTACACCTTC. It codes for CAWTGNYGYTF. Using reference TRBV30 and TRBJ1-2 for the parts outside the CDR3, the full variable domain is SQTIHQWPATLVQPVGSPLSLECTVEGTSNPNLYWYRQAAGRGLQLLFYSVGIGQISSEVPQNLSASRPQDRQFILSSKKLLLSDSGFYLCAWTGNYGYTFGSGTRLTVV.

The rearrangement links TRBV19 to TRBJ2-3, with 11 bases aligning to TRBD2. Germline CDR1 is LNHDA and CDR2 is SQIVND (reference sequence). V trimming: 8 bases; J trimming: 5 bases; junction bases outside the gene matches: 9. The CDR3 loop spans 15 amino acids. In nucleotides, the CDR3 is TGTGCCAGTGCCTTCCTTAGCGGGGGGGAAGATACGCAGTATTTT. It codes for CASAFLSGGEDTQYF.

The rearrangement uses TRBV10-3 and TRBJ2-1; D is ambiguous. V lost 4 bases to trimming and J lost 7 bases, with 8 bases between them. CDR1 is ENHRY, CDR2 SYGVKD, per germline. The CDR3 loop spans 12 amino acids. As DNA, the CDR3 is TGTGCCATCAGTGGTACACAGAATGAGCAGTTCTTC. Translation gives CAISGTQNEQFF.

On this clone: The same CDR3 arises from other DNA sequences in this sample as well. This chain uses TRBV7-9 with TRBJ1-1; D possibly corresponds to TRBD1 (6 bases). V lost 3 bases and J lost 5, with 22 bases in between. Germline CDR1 and CDR2: SEHNR and FQNEAQ (reference sequence). This CDR3 spans 17 amino acids. CDR3 nucleotides: TGTGCCAGCAGCTTGGGGGTTATTACAGGGATTATTACTGAAGCTTTCTTT. Protein product: CASSLGVITGIITEAFF.

The rearrangement links TRBV7-2 to TRBJ1-2; D gene ambiguous. V was cut by 0 bases and J by 4 bases, with 6 bases left in between. Per the germline V gene, CDR1 is SGHTA and CDR2 is FQGNSA. This CDR3 is 13 amino acids long. CDR3 coding DNA: TGTGCCAGCAGCTTAGCGAACAGCTATGGCTACACCTTC. Translated, it gives CASSLANSYGYTF.

The chain employs TRBV2 and TRBJ2-7; TRBD1 aligns across 12 bases. The CDR3 consists of 16 residues. Germline V lookup: CDR1 SNHLY, CDR2 FYNNEI. J was trimmed by 5 bases and V by 6 bases; bases with no gene match: 11. The CDR3 loop reads CASSLKARDRGHEQYF. The DNA for the CDR3 is TGTGCCAGCAGCCTAAAGGCCAGGGACAGGGGGCACGAGCAGTACTTC.

The genes are TRBV19 and TRBJ1-5; tentatively, D is TRBD1 (5 bases). Germline values: CDR1 LNHDA, CDR2 SQIVND (reference sequence). Trimming cost V 1 base and J 4 bases, with 8 bases left between them. This CDR3 region has 14 residues. As DNA, the CDR3 is TGTGCCAGTAGTATAGTGCGGGGGAATCAGCCCCAGCATTTT. This encodes CASSIVRGNQPQHF.

This rearrangement joins TRBV6-5 to TRBJ1-1; 8 bases align to TRBD1. Germline CDR1 MNHEY, CDR2 SVGAGI. The CDR3 runs 14 residues. V was pared by 8 bases and J by 5 bases, with 10 bases of the junction left unmatched. The CDR3, as DNA: TGTGCCAGCGCTTTAGACAGGGGAGGGACTGAAGCTTTCTTT. Its translation: CASALDRGGTEAFF.

The rearrangement joins TRBV5-5 to TRBJ2-7; 7 bases line up with TRBD1. Germline lookup yields CDR1 SGHKS and CDR2 YYEKEE (reference sequence). The CDR3 has 16 amino acids. V dropped 0 bases and J dropped 7; count of bases not matched to a gene: 13. The CDR3 DNA reads TGTGCCAGCAGCTTGGCCCCGGGACAGAGTTATGGGGAGCAGTACTTC. This codes for CASSLAPGQSYGEQYF.